The sequence of this T cell receptor beta chain was determined in a study of cytomegalovirus exposure and HLA in healthy donors. Whole-study results and caveats: Across donors, presence/absence analyses took sequencing depth to be roughly uniform. Some V segments could not be told apart, so they were left out, TRBV6-2 and TRBV6-3 among them. A prior analysis recorded that most TCR beta V segments were productive about 87% or about 30% of the time. Association of a missense DCLRE1C variant with TCR beta V- and J-gene trimming was reported in a later analysis.

With regard to this clone: Antigen: not known. Other DNA sequences within the sample encode an identical CDR3.

PCR was performed using 60 Vbeta and 13 Jbeta primers. TCRdb's copy holds only in-frame clones and misses some; the assay was immunoSEQ multiplex PCR. The sample records around 230,000 clones, 80% to 90% being singletons. Trimming removed 0 bases at V and 5 bases at J, with 4 bases between. The CDR3 runs to 11 residues. The germline CDR1 and CDR2 sequences are GTSNPN and SVGIG (reference sequence). The receptor's source is a girl aged 2-9 years in good health and CMV-seronegative. The J gene is TRBJ2-5, the V gene TRBV30; D is ambiguous. Material: PBMCs. The CDR3 spells CAWSVRETQYF. CDR3 sequence (DNA): TGTGCCTGGAGTGTCAGGGAGACCCAGTACTTC.